These 25 T cell receptor beta chains were all obtained from the same sample, sequenced in a study of preoperative IRX-2 immunotherapy in early breast cancer. Treatment here: preoperative locoregional IRX-2 cytokine immunotherapy. Clones were read by immunoSEQ multiplex PCR, and TCRdb kept only the in-frame ones, dropping some. The sample lists approximately 15,000 clones, roughly 93% occurring once. Sampling was performed from a patient treated with IRX-2 immunotherapy. The source of these receptors is a human donor with breast cancer.

DNA of the CDR3: TGCGCCAGCAGCCAAGAGTTCGGGGGGATGGGGGAGCAGTACGTC. It translates to CASSQEFGGMGEQYV. The chain has TRBV4-1 and TRBJ2-7, with 7 bases aligning to TRBD2. Germline V CDR1 and CDR2: MGHRA, YSYEKL. Trimming removed 0 bases from V and 7 bases from J; junction bases left unmatched: 9. The CDR3 runs to 15 residues.

The DNA for the CDR3 is TGTGCCAGCAGTGCCAGGGGGAATGGCTACACCTTC. Its translation is CASSARGNGYTF. V and J are TRBV6-1 and TRBJ1-2; 7 bases agree with TRBD1. The junction had 2 bases not matched to a gene; V was cut back by 4 bases and J by 6 bases. This CDR3 spans 12 amino acids. Germline CDR1 is MNHNS and CDR2 is SASEGT.

The chain couples TRBV7-2 to TRBJ1-6, with D uncertain. From germline, CDR1 is SGHTA and CDR2 FQGNSA. The V end was cut by 5 bases, the J end by 10 bases, with 12 bases between. The CDR3 totals 13 residues. The CDR3 bases are TGTGCCAGCAGCCTAGAGAGTGCATCACCCCTCCACTTT. Residues: CASSLESASPLHF.

This clone was found a few times. J is TRBJ2-5 and V is TRBV18; 9 nucleotides agree with TRBD2. Germline-derived CDR1 and CDR2 are KGHSH and LQKENI. CDR3 length equals 18 residues. Trimming cost V 0 bases and J 1 base; bases outside gene matches: 9. CDR3 coding DNA: TGTGCCAGCTCACCACCCGGGCTAGCGGGGCCCCTCCAAGAGACCCAGTACTTC. Protein product: CASSPPGLAGPLQETQYF.

The V and J genes are TRBV27 and TRBJ1-5; 9 bases are shared with TRBD1. Germline V gene lookup returns CDR1 MNHEY and CDR2 SMNVEV (reference sequence). The CDR3 consists of 16 residues. Trimming took 6 bases from V and 0 from J; bases not matched to a gene: 6. CDR3 coding DNA: TGTGCCAGCAGGACCGGGACAGGGATTAGCAATCAGCCCCAGCATTTT. Translation gives CASRTGTGISNQPQHF.

V gene TRBV5-1 combines with J gene TRBJ1-2, with a possible D match to TRBD1 (5 bases). The CDR3 contains 13 residues. Germline V gene data show CDR1 as SGHRS and CDR2 as YFSETQ. V gave up 5 bases and J gave up 6 bases, with 14 bases separating them. The CDR3 DNA reads as TGCGCCAGCAGGGGTCAGGGACCGGATGGCTACACCTTC. As protein: CASRGQGPDGYTF.

On this clone: Mismatch with germline at one junction end may stem from a read error. The rearrangement links TRBV28 to TRBJ2-5, with a weak D call TRBD2 (5 bases). The CDR3 runs to 15 residues. CDR1 and CDR2 from the germline V gene are MDHEN and SYDVKM. The CDR3: CASSPEASPRETQYF. The CDR3 DNA reads as TGCGCCAGCAGCCCAGAAGCTAGCCCCCGGGAGACCCAGTACTTC. The entire variable domain, with the rest obtained from reference TRBV28 and TRBJ2-5, is as follows: DVKVTQSSRYLVKRTGEKVFLECVQDMDHENMFWYRQDPGLGLRLIYFSYDVKMKEKGDIPEGYSVSREKKERFSLILESASTNQTSMYLCASSPEASPRETQYFGPGTRLLVL.

The chain employs TRBV6-1 and TRBJ2-7, with 12 nucleotides matching TRBD2. Germline V gene lookup returns CDR1 MNHNS and CDR2 SASEGT. This CDR3 contains 17 residues. The V gene end was trimmed by 4 bases and the J gene end by 3 bases; junction bases not matched to a gene: 10. In nucleotides, the CDR3 is TGTGCCAGCAGTGCGCCCCCTCTAGCGGGGGGGATCTACGAGCAGTACTTC. It is translated as CASSAPPLAGGIYEQYF.

The chain combines TRBV11-3 with TRBJ1-2; D perhaps matches TRBD1 (6 bases). Germline-derived CDR1 and CDR2 are SGHNT and YENEEA. The germline V and J ends were trimmed by 1 base and 5 bases, with 11 bases remaining between them. This CDR3 region has 14 residues. The CDR3 is CASSLGDTFYGYTF. In DNA, the CDR3 is TGTGCCAGCAGCTTAGGGGACACGTTTTATGGCTACACCTTC. The full variable domain, with the rest looked up from reference TRBV11-3 and TRBJ1-2, is EAGVVQSPRYKIIEKKQPVAFWCNPISGHNTLYWYLQNLGQGPELLIRYENEEAVDDSQLPKDRFSAERLKGVDSTLKIQPAELGDSAVYLCASSLGDTFYGYTFGSGTRLTVV.

J is TRBJ2-4 and V is TRBV5-4, with a weak D call TRBD2 (5 bases). V lost 4 bases, J lost 0 bases, and 11 bases lay in between. The CDR3 covers 15 residues. Per the germline V gene, CDR1 is SGHNT and CDR2 is YYREEE (reference sequence). The CDR3 spells CASSPDGLAKNIQYF. The CDR3 coding sequence is TGTGCCAGCAGCCCGGACGGACTAGCCAAAAACATTCAGTACTTC.

The rearrangement joins TRBV7-9 to TRBJ1-6; 10 nucleotides align to TRBD1. CDR3 length: 15 amino acids. CDR1 SEHNR and CDR2 FQNEAQ come from the germline V gene (reference sequence). The V segment lost 5 bases and the J segment 6 bases; nucleotides outside the gene matches: 4. The CDR3 spells CASSPWDRGNSPLHF. CDR3 nucleotides: TGTGCCAGCAGCCCATGGGACAGGGGTAATTCACCCCTCCACTTT.

CDR3: CASSVGQGQEVYTF. CDR3 DNA: TGTGCCAGCAGCGTCGGACAGGGTCAAGAAGTCTACACCTTC. V is TRBV13 and J is TRBJ1-2, with TRBD1 matching 8 bases. The CDR3 spans 14 residues. Trimming took 5 bases from V and 10 from J; bases not matched to a gene: 12. CDR1 PRHDT and CDR2 FYEKMQ come from the germline V gene (reference sequence).

The count of this clone is one. This chain joins TRBV10-3 and TRBJ1-1, with D possibly being TRBD1 (5 bases). Germline CDR1 and CDR2: ENHRY and SYGVKD. V was shortened by 3 bases and J by 4 bases, with 15 bases between the two germline ends. The CDR3 covers 15 residues. The CDR3 sequence is CAISDIGVGGTEAFF. The CDR3 DNA sequence: TGTGCCATCAGTGATATAGGGGTGGGGGGCACTGAAGCTTTCTTT.

The chain has TRBV7-8 and TRBJ1-5, with 7 bases that match TRBD1. CDR1 SGHVS and CDR2 FQNEAQ come from the germline V gene. Losses at the gene ends were 0 bases for V and 0 bases for J; bases not matched to a gene: 2. There are 16 residues in the CDR3. CDR3 sequence: CASSLATGISNQPQHF. CDR3 nucleotides: TGTGCCAGCAGCTTAGCGACAGGGATTAGCAATCAGCCCCAGCATTTT.

The genes are TRBV11-1 and TRBJ2-7; TRBD2 might be the D (5 bases). V was shortened by 2 bases and J by 5 bases, with 10 bases between the two germline ends. Germline CDR1 reads SGHAT; CDR2 reads FQDESV (reference sequence). CDR3 size: 13 residues. The CDR3 sequence is CASSLPGSHEQYF. The CDR3 region has the DNA TGTGCCAGCAGCTTACCGGGGTCCCACGAGCAGTACTTC.

The rearrangement uses TRBV15 and TRBJ2-3; D is unresolved. V was clipped by 0 bases and J by 4 bases, with 5 bases between them. This CDR3 region has 13 residues. Germline loops: CDR1 LNHNV, CDR2 YYDKDF (reference sequence). The CDR3, as DNA: TGTGCCACCAGCAGAGATAACCCAGATACGCAGTATTTT. As protein: CATSRDNPDTQYF.

The rearrangement links TRBV15 to TRBJ1-1; 7 bases are a match to TRBD1. Germline lookup yields CDR1 LNHNV and CDR2 YYDKDF (reference sequence). The CDR3 spans 15 residues. J was trimmed by 5 bases and V by 1 base; bases with no gene match: 7. CDR3 protein: CATSRVAGGTTEAFF. The DNA for the CDR3 is TGTGCCACCAGCAGAGTAGCAGGGGGTACGACTGAAGCTTTCTTT.

This chain uses TRBV5-6 with TRBJ2-3; the match to TRBD2 covers 16 bases. Trimming at V came to 3 bases and at J to 3 bases, leaving 4 bases not matched to a gene. Germline-derived CDR1 and CDR2 are SGHDT and YYEEEE. This CDR3 spans 17 amino acids. The CDR3 sequence is CASSWGLAGGPTDTQYF. The CDR3 coding sequence is TGTGCCAGCAGCTGGGGACTAGCGGGGGGGCCGACAGATACGCAGTATTTT.

The rearrangement links TRBV5-5 to TRBJ1-3; no clear D. The CDR3 is 11 residues long. V lost 4 bases and J lost 4, with 3 bases in between. Germline CDR1 is SGHKS and CDR2 is YYEKEE (reference sequence). DNA of the CDR3: TGTGCCAGCAGCCCCGGAAACACCATATATTTT. Protein sequence: CASSPGNTIYF.

V usage is TRBV19 and J usage is TRBJ2-5, with 9 nucleotides matching TRBD2. The CDR3 extends over 17 amino acids. V was clipped by 3 bases and J by 0 bases; unmatched bases: 8. Germline V lookup: CDR1 LNHDA, CDR2 SQIVND (reference sequence). CDR3 DNA sequence: TGTGCCAGTAGTATTCTGGGTAGCGGGGGATACCAAGAGACCCAGTACTTC. Its translation: CASSILGSGGYQETQYF.

The V and J genes are TRBV2 and TRBJ1-2, with D maybe TRBD1 (5 bases). V shed 2 bases and J shed 8 bases, with 15 bases lying between them. The CDR3 covers 14 residues. Germline V gene lookup returns CDR1 SNHLY and CDR2 FYNNEI. The CDR3 region is CASSETGGIGGYTF. The CDR3 bases are TGTGCCAGCAGTGAAACCGGGGGGATTGGGGGCTACACCTTC.

This clone came up once. The chain employs TRBV30 and TRBJ2-3; D is undetermined. The CDR3 loop spans 13 amino acids. The germline V gene has CDR1 GTSNPN and CDR2 SVGIG (reference sequence). With 3 bases removed from V and 0 bases from J, the gap between germline ends came to 7 bases. CDR3 coding DNA: TGTGCCTGGAGAGTACACAGCACAGATACGCAGTATTTT. Translation: CAWRVHSTDTQYF.

J is TRBJ2-7 and V is TRBV30, with D possibly matching TRBD2 (7 bases). The germline V gene encodes CDR1 GTSNPN and CDR2 SVGIG (reference sequence). The CDR3 spans 13 residues. Between the trimmed V and J ends, which lost 1 base and 2 bases, there was a span of 9 bases. CDR3 nucleotides: TGTGCCTGGAGTGCCGGGGGGCCCTACGAGCAGTACTTC. It encodes CAWSAGGPYEQYF.

This chain connects TRBV19 to TRBJ1-2; 9 nucleotides line up with TRBD1. The V and J ends lost 7 bases and 2 bases, in that order; junction bases with no gene match: 14. Germline V lookup: CDR1 LNHDA, CDR2 SQIVND (reference sequence). This CDR3 region has 17 residues. CDR3 region: CASNERTGAGVNYGYTF. CDR3 sequence (DNA): TGTGCCAGTAACGAAAGGACAGGGGCGGGGGTGAACTATGGCTACACCTTC.

J is TRBJ1-4 and V is TRBV15; TRBD1 matches at 8 bases. The CDR3 spans 16 residues. Per the germline V gene, CDR1 is LNHNV and CDR2 is YYDKDF (reference sequence). The V segment lost 2 bases and the J segment 8 bases; nucleotides outside the gene matches: 10. Here the CDR3 DNA reads TGTGCCACCAGCAGAAGGACAGGGTCAGGTGGCGAAAAACTGTTTTTT. Its translation: CATSRRTGSGGEKLFF.